The TCR beta chain under discussion was sequenced for a study of T cells after posttransplantation cyclophosphamide. Whole-study results and caveats: Donor CD8+ memory clones often dominated recipient blood repertoires at later times. Skin or GI-infiltrating T cells shared few TRB sequences with blood. Recipient CMV seropositivity and CMV reactivation strongly tracked TRB clonality.

A marrow graft followed busulfan-fludarabine conditioning, with cyclophosphamide on days +3 and +4. Clones were read by immunoSEQ multiplex PCR, and TCRdb kept only the in-frame ones, dropping some. The table records around 37,000 clones, around 78% of them present only once. Comments on this clone: Antigen specificity is unknown.

Germline lookup yields CDR1 SGDLS and CDR2 YYNGEE. The CDR3 is 16 amino acids. With 4 bases clipped from V and 2 bases from J, the junction kept 9 bases outside the gene matches. The chain uses TRBV9 and TRBJ2-3; 8 nucleotides align to TRBD2. Sequences were derived from CD4+ T cells sorted from blood, sampled roughly 2,000 days after a stem cell transplant with posttransplant cyclophosphamide. The TCR originated in a female patient in her 40s who received an allogeneic stem cell transplant from a related donor, was CMV-positive, and had no GVHD. Among the T cells, some may be from the graft donor. The CDR3 coding sequence is TGTGCCAGCAGCACCCCTCGGGGGGGCTTCACAGATACGCAGTATTTT. This encodes CASSTPRGGFTDTQYF.